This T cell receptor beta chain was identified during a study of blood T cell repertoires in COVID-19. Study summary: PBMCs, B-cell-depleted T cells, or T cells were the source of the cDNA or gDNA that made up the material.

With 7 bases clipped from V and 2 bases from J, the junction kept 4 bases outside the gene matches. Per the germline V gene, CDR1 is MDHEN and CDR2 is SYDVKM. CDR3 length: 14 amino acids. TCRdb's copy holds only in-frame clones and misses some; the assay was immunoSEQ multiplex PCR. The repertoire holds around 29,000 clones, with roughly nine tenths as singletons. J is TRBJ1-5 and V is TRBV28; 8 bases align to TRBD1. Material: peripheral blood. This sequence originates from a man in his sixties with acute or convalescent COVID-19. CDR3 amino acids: CASNIQGGNQPQHF. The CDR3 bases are TGTGCCAGCAACATACAGGGGGGCAATCAGCCCCAGCATTTT. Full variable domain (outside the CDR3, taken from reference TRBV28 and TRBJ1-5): DVKVTQSSRYLVKRTGEKVFLECVQDMDHENMFWYRQDPGLGLRLIYFSYDVKMKEKGDIPEGYSVSREKKERFSLILESASTNQTSMYLCASNIQGGNQPQHFGDGTRLSIL.